This paragraph covers one T cell receptor beta chain sequence. Generated by immunoSEQ multiplex PCR, the TCRdb table keeps only in-frame clones and is missing some. The sample contains some 140,000 clones, roughly 76% of which appear only once. The data derive from a study of blood T cell repertoires in COVID-19. Study context: PBMCs, B-cell-depleted T cells, or T cells were the source of the cDNA or gDNA that made up the material.

Germline V gives CDR1 MDHEN, CDR2 SYDVKM. This CDR3 has 16 amino acids. V was pared by 5 bases and J by 5 bases, with 16 bases between. The source of this sequence is a man aged 80 or over with acute or convalescent COVID-19. The chain uses TRBV28 and TRBJ1-6, with TRBD1 as a possible D gene (5 bases). Sequenced sample: peripheral blood. In DNA form, the CDR3 reads TGTGCCAGCAGTCCGACCGGGACTACAAATAATTCACCCCTCCACTTT. Protein sequence: CASSPTGTTNNSPLHF.